This paragraph reports one T cell receptor beta chain. The data stem from a study of blood T cell repertoires in COVID-19. Overall study context: Recovery meant two consecutive negative NP/OP PCR tests, professional clearance, or resolved symptoms. The study drew acute and convalescent COVID-19 samples from the United States, Italy and Spain.

In the authors' workflow: By means of reference gene primer amplification, nucleated cell counts were estimated. The method was immunoSEQ multiplex PCR; TCRdb's version includes in-frame clones alone and lacks a portion of them. That table furnishes V, J and clone size, whereas the DNA furnished D and trimming. The sample lists approximately 210,000 clones, 80% to 90% occurring once. V lost 1 base and J lost 8; bases outside the gene matches: 3. Per germline, CDR1 SGHDT and CDR2 YYEEEE. The length of the CDR3 is 14 residues. The participants were between 18 and 89 years old and came from some 23 US areas.

This receptor was obtained from a man aged 30 to 39 in a cohort exposed to, infected with or recovered from COVID-19 (not recorded which). V and J are TRBV5-6 and TRBJ2-1, with 10 positions matching TRBD2. Material for sequencing was PBMCs or T cells enriched from blood (not recorded which). The CDR3 loop reads CASSLLAGVHEQFF. DNA for the CDR3: TGTGCCAGCAGCTTGCTAGCGGGAGTGCATGAGCAGTTCTTC.